This T cell receptor beta chain was recorded in a study of shared clonotypes between healthy human individuals. Repertoires were generated with immunoSEQ multiplex PCR, while TCRdb's copy carries only in-frame clones and drops some. The table includes around 640,000 clones, approximately 96% detected once. Per the germline V gene, CDR1 is SSHAT and CDR2 is FNYEAQ (reference sequence). The ends were cut back, 0 bases at V and 6 bases at J, with 9 bases in the middle. CDR3 length equals 13 residues. The naive CD8 subset, CD45RO-negative cells positively selected for CCR7, excluded terminally differentiated effector memory CD45RA+ cells.

The sequence derives from a woman in her twenties or thirties in good health. The sample was naive CD8+ T cells sorted from blood. The rearrangement uses TRBV7-7 and TRBJ2-7, with D unclear. The CDR3 region has the DNA TGTGCCAGCAGCTTAGCTCTAGGCTCCGAGCAGTACTTC. Protein: CASSLALGSEQYF. The complete variable domain, with remaining parts taken from reference TRBV7-7 and TRBJ2-7, reads GAGVSQSPRYKVTKRGQDVTLRCDPISSHATLYWYQQALGQGPEFLTYFNYEAQPDKSGLPSDRFSAERPEGSISTLTIQRTEQRDSAMYRCASSLALGSEQYFGPGTRLTVT.